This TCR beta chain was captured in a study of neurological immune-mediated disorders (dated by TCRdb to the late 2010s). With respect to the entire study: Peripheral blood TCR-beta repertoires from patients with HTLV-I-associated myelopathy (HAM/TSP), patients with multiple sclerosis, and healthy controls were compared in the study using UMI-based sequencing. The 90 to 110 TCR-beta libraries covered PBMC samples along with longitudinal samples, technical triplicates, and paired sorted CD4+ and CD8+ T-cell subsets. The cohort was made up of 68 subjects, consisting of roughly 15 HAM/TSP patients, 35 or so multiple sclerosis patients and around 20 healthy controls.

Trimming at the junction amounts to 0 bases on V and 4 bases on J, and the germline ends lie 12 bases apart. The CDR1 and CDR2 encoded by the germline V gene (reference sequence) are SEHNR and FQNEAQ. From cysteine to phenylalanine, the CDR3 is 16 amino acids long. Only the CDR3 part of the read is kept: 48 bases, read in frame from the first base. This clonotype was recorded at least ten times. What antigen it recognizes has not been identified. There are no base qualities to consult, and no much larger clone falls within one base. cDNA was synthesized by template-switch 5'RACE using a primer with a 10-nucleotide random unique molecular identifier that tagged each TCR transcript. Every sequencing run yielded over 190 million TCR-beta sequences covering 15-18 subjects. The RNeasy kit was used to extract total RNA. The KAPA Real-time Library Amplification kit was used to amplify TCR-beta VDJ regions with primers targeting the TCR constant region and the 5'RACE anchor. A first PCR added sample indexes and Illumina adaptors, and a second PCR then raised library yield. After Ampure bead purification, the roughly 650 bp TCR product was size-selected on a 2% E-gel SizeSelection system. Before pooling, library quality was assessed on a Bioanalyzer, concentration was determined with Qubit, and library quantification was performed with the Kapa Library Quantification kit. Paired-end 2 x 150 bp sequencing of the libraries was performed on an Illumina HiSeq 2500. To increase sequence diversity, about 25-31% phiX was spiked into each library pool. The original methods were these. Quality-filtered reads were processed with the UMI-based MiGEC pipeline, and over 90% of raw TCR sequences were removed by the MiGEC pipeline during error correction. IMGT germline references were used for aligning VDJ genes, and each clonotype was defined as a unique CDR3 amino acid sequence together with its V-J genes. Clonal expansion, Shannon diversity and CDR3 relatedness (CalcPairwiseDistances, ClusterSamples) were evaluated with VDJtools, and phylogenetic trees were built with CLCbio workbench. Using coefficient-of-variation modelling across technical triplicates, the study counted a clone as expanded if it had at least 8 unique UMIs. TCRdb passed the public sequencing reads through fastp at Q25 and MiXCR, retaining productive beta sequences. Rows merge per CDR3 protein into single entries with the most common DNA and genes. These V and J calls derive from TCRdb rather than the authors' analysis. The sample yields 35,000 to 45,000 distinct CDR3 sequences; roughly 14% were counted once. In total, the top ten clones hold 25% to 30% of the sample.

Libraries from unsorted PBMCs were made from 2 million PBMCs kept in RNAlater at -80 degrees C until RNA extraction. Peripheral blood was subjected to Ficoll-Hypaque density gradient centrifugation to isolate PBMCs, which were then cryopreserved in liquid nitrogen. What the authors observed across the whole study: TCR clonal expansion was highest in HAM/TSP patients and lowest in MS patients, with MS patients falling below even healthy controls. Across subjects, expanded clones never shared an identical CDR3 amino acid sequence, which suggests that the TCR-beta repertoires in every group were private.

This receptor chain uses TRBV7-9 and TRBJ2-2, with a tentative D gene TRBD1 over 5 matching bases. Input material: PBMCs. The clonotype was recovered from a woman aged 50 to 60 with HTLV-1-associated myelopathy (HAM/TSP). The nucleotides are TGTGCCAGCAGCTTAGCTCAGGGCAGAGGCACCGGGGAGCTGTTTTTT. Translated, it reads CASSLAQGRGTGELFF. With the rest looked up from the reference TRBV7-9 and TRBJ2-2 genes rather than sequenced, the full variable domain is DTGVSQNPRHKITKRGQNVTFRCDPISEHNRLYWYRQTLGQGPEFLTYFQNEAQLEKSRLLSDRFSAERPKGSFSTLEIQRTEQGDSAMYLCASSLAQGRGTGELFFGEGSRLTVL.